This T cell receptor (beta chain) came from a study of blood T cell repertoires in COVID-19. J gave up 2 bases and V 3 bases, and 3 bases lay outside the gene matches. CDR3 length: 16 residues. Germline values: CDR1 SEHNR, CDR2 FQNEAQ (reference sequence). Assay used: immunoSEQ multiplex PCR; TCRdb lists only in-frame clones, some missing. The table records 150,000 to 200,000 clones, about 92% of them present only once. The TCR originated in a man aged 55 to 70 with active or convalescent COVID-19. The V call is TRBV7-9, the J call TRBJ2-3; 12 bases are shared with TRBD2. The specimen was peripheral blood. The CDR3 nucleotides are TGTGCCAGCAGCTTTACTAGCGGGAGGCCCACAGATACGCAGTATTTT. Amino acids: CASSFTSGRPTDTQYF.